The 25 T cell receptor beta chains given below trace back to one sample, sequenced in a study of control samples from healthy donors and cancer patients. Clones were sequenced by immunoSEQ multiplex PCR, and TCRdb holds only the in-frame ones, with some missing. The repertoire holds 55,000 to 65,000 clones, with more than 70% as singletons. Sequenced input: PBMCs. The receptors shown here come from an older woman with lung cancer.

V and J are TRBV2 and TRBJ2-3; either TRBD1 or TRBD2 may fit D (6 bases each). The germline CDR1 and CDR2 sequences are SNHLY and FYNNEI. The V gene lost 7 bases and the J gene lost 3 bases, with 14 bases spanning the gap. This CDR3 is 14 amino acids long. CDR3 residues: CASKNPGATDTQYF. The CDR3 DNA reads TGTGCCAGCAAGAACCCGGGGGCGACAGATACGCAGTATTTT. The variable domain in full, completed from reference TRBV2 and TRBJ2-3, reads EPEVTQTPSHQVTQMGQEVILRCVPISNHLYFYWYRQILGQKVEFLVSFYNNEISEKSEIFDDQFSVERPDGSNFTLKIRSTKLEDSAMYFCASKNPGATDTQYFGPGTRLTVL.

CDR3 loop: CASSQAPRGYYGYTF. The DNA of the CDR3 is TGCGCCAGCAGCCAAGCTCCCAGGGGCTACTATGGCTACACCTTC. V and J are TRBV4-1 and TRBJ1-2; tentative D call: TRBD1 (6 bases). Germline V gene sequence: CDR1 MGHRA, CDR2 YSYEKL. Trimming pared 1 base from V and 3 bases from J, leaving 12 bases between. The CDR3 contains 15 residues.

V usage is TRBV30 and J usage is TRBJ1-5; 7 bases line up with TRBD1. Trimming at V came to 4 bases and at J to 4 bases, leaving 7 bases not matched to a gene. Germline CDR1 GTSNPN, CDR2 SVGIG (reference sequence). There are 14 residues in the CDR3. The CDR3 loop reads CAWNPQGGNQPQHF. The CDR3 region has the DNA TGTGCCTGGAATCCCCAGGGGGGTAATCAGCCCCAGCATTTT.

The gene calls are TRBV2 and TRBJ1-1; D might be TRBD1 (5 bases). V was cut by 4 bases and J by 0 bases, with 15 bases left in between. The CDR3 runs 16 residues. Per germline, CDR1 SNHLY and CDR2 FYNNEI. CDR3 region: CASSGRGRQLNTEAFF. CDR3 nucleotide sequence: TGTGCCAGCAGTGGCCGAGGTCGACAGTTGAACACTGAAGCTTTCTTT.

J is TRBJ2-2 and V is TRBV7-3; tentative D call: TRBD1 (6 bases). The V gene's germline CDR1 is SGHTA and CDR2 FQGTGA. The CDR3 covers 14 residues. The V end lost 3 bases, the J end lost 4 bases, and 9 bases lay between the germline ends. CDR3 coding DNA: TGTGCCAGCAGCTTCCCGACAGGCACCGGGGAGCTGTTTTTT. This sequence encodes CASSFPTGTGELFF.

In regard to this clone: At one of its ends the junction is not consistent with the germline gene, which may arise from a read error. V and J are TRBV30 and TRBJ2-2, with D perhaps matching TRBD2 (5 bases). Germline V gene sequence: CDR1 GTSNPN, CDR2 SVGIG (reference sequence). The CDR3 runs 13 residues. The DNA for the CDR3 is TGTGCCTGGATAAAGACAAAACACCGGGGAGCTGTTTTT. The encoded protein is CAWIKTKHRGAVF.

The chain joins TRBV18 to TRBJ1-2; D gene ambiguous. Germline V gives CDR1 KGHSH, CDR2 LQKENI. This CDR3 has 11 amino acids. V was pared by 6 bases and J by 14 bases, with 16 bases between. CDR3 nucleotide sequence: TGTGCCAGCTCCGCAGCGGCTCAGGAGACCTTC. This translates into CASSAAAQETF.

Remarks on this clone: The junction and the germline gene differ at one end; a read error may be behind it. The V call is TRBV28, the J call TRBJ2-7; unclear D gene. The CDR3 runs 12 residues. CDR1 is MDHEN and CDR2 is SYDVKM in the germline V gene. The CDR3 sequence: CASSFNMYGQYF. CDR3 bases: TGTGCCAGCAGTTTCAACATGTACGGGCAGTACTTC.

This sequence joins TRBV6-6 and TRBJ2-2, with D perhaps TRBD2 (5 bases). Trimming took 5 bases from V and 4 from J, leaving 23 bases between them. Germline assignment: CDR1 MNHNY and CDR2 SVGAGI (reference sequence). The CDR3 covers 18 residues. CDR3 loop: CASSHRPQTLEPTGELFF. DNA for the CDR3: TGTGCCAGCAGTCACCGTCCCCAAACACTAGAACCCACCGGGGAGCTGTTTTTT.

This rearrangement joins TRBV28 to TRBJ2-2, with 7 bases identical to TRBD1. The V gene's germline CDR1 is MDHEN and CDR2 SYDVKM. The length of the CDR3 is 14 residues. V gave up 8 bases and J gave up 5 bases; unmatched junction bases: 8. The CDR3 sequence is CASERGQRTGELFF. The CDR3 DNA follows: TGTGCCAGCGAGAGGGGGCAGCGGACCGGGGAGCTGTTTTTT.

The chain couples TRBV12-5 to TRBJ2-7, with D tentatively TRBD1 (6 bases). The CDR3 runs to 13 residues. CDR1 is LGHNT, CDR2 FRNRAP, per germline. The ends were cut back, 2 bases at V and 3 bases at J, with 8 bases in the middle. In DNA form, the CDR3 reads TGTGCTAGTGGTTTGCACAGGGACTACGAGCAGTACTTC. This gives the protein CASGLHRDYEQYF.

The chain combines TRBV5-1 with TRBJ2-1, with D unclear. V was clipped by 8 bases and J by 0 bases, with 15 bases between them. The CDR3 length is 15 residues. In germline, CDR1 is SGHRS, CDR2 YFSETQ. This CDR3 reads CARKIRDISYNEQFF. The CDR3 nucleotides are TGCGCCAGGAAGATTAGGGATATCTCCTACAATGAGCAGTTCTTC. Based on the CDR3 plus reference TRBV5-1 and TRBJ2-1, the full variable domain is KAGVTQTPRYLIKTRGQQVTLSCSPISGHRSVSWYQQTPGQGLQFLFEYFSETQRNKGNFPGRFSGRQFSNSRSEMNVSTLELGDSALYLCARKIRDISYNEQFFGPGTRLTVL.

The rearrangement links TRBV6-5 to TRBJ1-5; 9 bases align to TRBD1. From germline, CDR1 is MNHEY and CDR2 SVGAGI. This CDR3 spans 15 amino acids. The V segment lost 5 bases and the J segment 2 bases; nucleotides outside the gene matches: 4. Written as DNA, the CDR3 is TGTGCCAGCAGTCTGGACAGGGGCGGCAATCAGCCCCAGCATTTT. Translation gives CASSLDRGGNQPQHF.

This chain links TRBV3-1 (or the pseudogene TRBV3-2) with TRBJ1-5; TRBD1 matches at 9 bases. Germline CDR1 reads LGHDT; CDR2 reads YNNKEL (reference sequence). Germline trimming cut 4 bases from V and 5 bases from J; bases unmatched to any gene: 12. The CDR3 has 17 residues. CDR3: CASSRGGTGLGDQPQHF. CDR3 coding DNA: TGTGCCAGCAGCCGGGGGGGGACAGGGCTGGGTGATCAGCCCCAGCATTTT.

This rearrangement joins TRBV7-6 to TRBJ2-5, with D unresolved. The CDR3 consists of 13 residues. The germline V and J ends were trimmed by 0 bases and 4 bases, with 6 bases remaining between them. Germline CDR1 and CDR2: SGHVS and FNYEAQ. Written as DNA, the CDR3 is TGTGCCAGCAGCTTAGCTATGACAGAGACCCAGTACTTC. Residues: CASSLAMTETQYF.

The chain recombines TRBV4-2 with TRBJ2-1; TRBD1 matches 12 bases. V lost 3 bases, J lost 8 bases, and 5 bases stayed unmatched. The CDR3 runs to 15 residues. Germline V gene lookup returns CDR1 LGHNA and CDR2 YNFKEQ. The CDR3 sequence: CASSHLGTGGDEQFF. The CDR3 nucleotides read TGTGCCAGCAGCCATCTCGGGACAGGGGGCGATGAGCAGTTCTTC.

This sequence joins TRBV3-1 (or the pseudogene TRBV3-2) and TRBJ1-4; the match to TRBD1 covers 9 bases. The V gene end was trimmed by 3 bases and the J gene end by 7 bases; junction bases not matched to a gene: 3. This CDR3 comprises 14 residues. Per the germline V gene, CDR1 is LGHDT and CDR2 is YNNKEL (reference sequence). CDR3 region: CASSQTGGSEKLFF. The CDR3, as DNA: TGTGCCAGCAGCCAGACAGGGGGGAGTGAAAAACTGTTTTTT.

This chain uses TRBV30 with TRBJ2-1; TRBD2 matches 12 bases. The CDR3 loop spans 21 amino acids. The V segment lost 1 base and the J segment 1 base; nucleotides outside the gene matches: 17. Germline CDR1 and CDR2: GTSNPN and SVGIG (reference sequence). CDR3 coding DNA: TGTGCCTGGAGTGGACTAGCGGGAGAATTTGGCTACCCGAGGTCCTACAATGAGCAGTTCTTC. It is translated as CAWSGLAGEFGYPRSYNEQFF.

V usage is TRBV7-8 and J usage is TRBJ2-7, with 8 bases fitting TRBD1. V trimming: 4 bases; J trimming: 6 bases; junction bases outside the gene matches: 11. The CDR3 runs to 15 residues. CDR1 and CDR2 (germline): SGHVS, FQNEAQ. Written as DNA, the CDR3 is TGTGCCAGCAGCTACCGACAGGGGTCGGTTGCCGAGCAGTACTTC. This encodes CASSYRQGSVAEQYF.

This clone was seen only once. The CDR3 spells CASSETGGSMSSYNEQFF. For the CDR3, the DNA is TGTGCCAGCAGCGAAACAGGGGGGTCTATGAGCTCCTACAATGAGCAGTTCTTC. The V gene is TRBV27, the J gene TRBJ2-1; 8 bases match TRBD1. CDR3 length: 18 amino acids. Germline V CDR1 and CDR2: MNHEY, SMNVEV (reference sequence). After removal of 6 bases from V and 0 bases from J, the junction contained 13 bases not matched to a gene.

This chain joins TRBV3-1 (or the pseudogene TRBV3-2) and TRBJ2-1; a possible D gene is TRBD2 (6 bases). Germline V gene sequence: CDR1 LGHDT, CDR2 YNNKEL (reference sequence). V lost 4 bases and J lost 10, with 11 bases in between. The CDR3 runs to 12 residues. CDR3 amino acids: CASSLYSGEQFF. The DNA of the CDR3 is TGTGCCAGCAGCCTTTATAGCGGAGAGCAGTTCTTC.

This clone was recorded once. V and J are TRBV20-1 and TRBJ1-1; unclear D gene. Per the germline V gene, CDR1 is DFQATT and CDR2 is SNEGSKA (reference sequence). V was shortened by 3 bases and J by 5 bases, with 4 bases between the two germline ends. This CDR3 region has 10 residues. The CDR3 is CSASRTEAFF. For the CDR3, the DNA is TGCAGTGCTAGCAGGACTGAAGCTTTCTTT.

This chain links TRBV19 with TRBJ2-2; 9 nucleotides line up with TRBD2. The CDR3 is 15 amino acids. CDR1 is LNHDA, CDR2 SQIVND, per germline (reference sequence). With V trimmed by 4 bases and J by 8 bases, 8 bases remained unmatched. This chain's CDR3 is CASSTRPGLAGELFF. The CDR3, as DNA: TGTGCCAGTAGTACCCGCCCGGGACTAGCTGGGGAGCTGTTTTTT. Variable domain in full (rest from reference TRBV19 and TRBJ2-2): DGGITQSPKYLFRKEGQNVTLSCEQNLNHDAMYWYRQDPGQGLRLIYYSQIVNDFQKGDIAEGYSVSREKKESFPLTVTSAQKNPTAFYLCASSTRPGLAGELFFGEGSRLTVL.

V is TRBV27 and J is TRBJ2-7; D may match TRBD1 or TRBD2 (6 bases each). The CDR3 is 15 residues long. The germline V gene encodes CDR1 MNHEY and CDR2 SMNVEV (reference sequence). V gave up 2 bases and J gave up 3 bases, with 14 bases separating them. Here the CDR3 reads CASSLKQGGGYEQYF. Here the CDR3 DNA reads TGTGCCAGCAGTTTAAAGCAAGGGGGAGGCTACGAGCAGTACTTC.

The chain links TRBV2 to TRBJ1-2; D may be TRBD1 (5 bases). V was cut by 2 bases and J by 6 bases, with 16 bases left in between. This CDR3 spans 15 amino acids. Germline V CDR1 and CDR2: SNHLY, FYNNEI. This chain's CDR3 is CASSEYRGASNGYTF. CDR3 coding DNA: TGTGCCAGCAGTGAATATCGAGGGGCCTCAAATGGCTACACCTTC.